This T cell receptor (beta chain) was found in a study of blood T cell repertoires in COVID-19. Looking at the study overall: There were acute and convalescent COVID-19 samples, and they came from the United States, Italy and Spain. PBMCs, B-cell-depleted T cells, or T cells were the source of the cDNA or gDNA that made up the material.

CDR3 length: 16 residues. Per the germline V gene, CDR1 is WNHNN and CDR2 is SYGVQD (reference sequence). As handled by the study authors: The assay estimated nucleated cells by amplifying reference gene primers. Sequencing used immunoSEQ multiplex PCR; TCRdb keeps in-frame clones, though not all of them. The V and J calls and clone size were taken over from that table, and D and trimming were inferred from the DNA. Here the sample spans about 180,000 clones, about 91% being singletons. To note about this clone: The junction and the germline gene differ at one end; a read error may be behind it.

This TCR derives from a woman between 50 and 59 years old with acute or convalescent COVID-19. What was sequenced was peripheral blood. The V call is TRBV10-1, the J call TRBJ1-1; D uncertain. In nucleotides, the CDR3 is TGCGCCAGCTGTGAGAATCCGGGGTCAATTAACACTGAAGCTTTCTTT. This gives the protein CASCENPGSINTEAFF.